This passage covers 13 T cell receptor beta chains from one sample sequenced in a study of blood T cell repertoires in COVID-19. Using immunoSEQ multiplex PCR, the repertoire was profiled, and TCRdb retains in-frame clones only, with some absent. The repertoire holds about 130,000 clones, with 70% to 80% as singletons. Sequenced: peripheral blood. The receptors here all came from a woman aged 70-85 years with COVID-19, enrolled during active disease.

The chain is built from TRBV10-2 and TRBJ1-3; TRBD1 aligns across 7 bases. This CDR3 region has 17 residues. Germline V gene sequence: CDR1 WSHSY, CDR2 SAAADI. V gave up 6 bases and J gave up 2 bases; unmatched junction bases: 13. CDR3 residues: CASRGPSTGLTGNTIYF. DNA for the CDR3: TGCGCCAGCAGGGGGCCCTCGACAGGGTTGACTGGAAACACCATATATTTT.

CDR3 loop: CASSGGKRGETQYF. The CDR3, as DNA: TGTGCCAGCAGTGGCGGGAAACGGGGAGAGACCCAGTACTTC. This chain links TRBV2 with TRBJ2-5; a possible D gene is TRBD2 (6 bases). CDR3 length: 14 amino acids. The V and J ends lost 4 bases and 4 bases respectively, with 13 bases between them. CDR1 and CDR2 (germline): SNHLY, FYNNEI.

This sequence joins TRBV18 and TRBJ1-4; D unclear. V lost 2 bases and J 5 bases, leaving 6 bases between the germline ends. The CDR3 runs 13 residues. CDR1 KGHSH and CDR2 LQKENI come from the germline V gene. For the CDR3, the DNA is TGTGCCAGCTCACCAGGGCAGAATGAAAAACTGTTTTTT. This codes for CASSPGQNEKLFF.

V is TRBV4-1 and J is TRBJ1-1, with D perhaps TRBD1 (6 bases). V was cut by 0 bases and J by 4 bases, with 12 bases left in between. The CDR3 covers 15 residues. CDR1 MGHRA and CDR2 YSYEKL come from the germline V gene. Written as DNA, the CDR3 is TGCGCCAGCAGCCAAGATGCCCCCAGGGGCACTGAAGCTTTCTTT. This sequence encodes CASSQDAPRGTEAFF.

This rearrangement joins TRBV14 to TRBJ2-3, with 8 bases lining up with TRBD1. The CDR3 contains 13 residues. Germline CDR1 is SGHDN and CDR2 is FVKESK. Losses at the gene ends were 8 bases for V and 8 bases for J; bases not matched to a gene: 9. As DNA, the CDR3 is TGTGCCAGCGCCCCAGGGGGCGCGGGTACGCAGTATTTT. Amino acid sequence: CASAPGGAGTQYF.

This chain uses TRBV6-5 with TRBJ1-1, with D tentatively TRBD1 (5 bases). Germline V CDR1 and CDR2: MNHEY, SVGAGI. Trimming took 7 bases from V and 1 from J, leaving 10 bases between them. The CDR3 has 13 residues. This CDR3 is CASMQGWNTEAFF. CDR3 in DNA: TGTGCCAGCATGCAGGGATGGAACACTGAAGCTTTCTTT.

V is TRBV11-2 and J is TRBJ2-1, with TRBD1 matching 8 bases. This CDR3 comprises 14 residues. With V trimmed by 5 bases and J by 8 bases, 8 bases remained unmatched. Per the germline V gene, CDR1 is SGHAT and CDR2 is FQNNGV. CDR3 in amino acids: CASSPDRGFHEQFF. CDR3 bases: TGTGCCAGCAGCCCAGACAGGGGTTTCCATGAGCAGTTCTTC.

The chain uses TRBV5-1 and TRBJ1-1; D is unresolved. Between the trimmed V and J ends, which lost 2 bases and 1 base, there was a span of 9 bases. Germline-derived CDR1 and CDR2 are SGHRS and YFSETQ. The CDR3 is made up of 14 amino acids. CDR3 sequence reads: CASSLAPRNTEAFF. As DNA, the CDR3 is TGCGCCAGCAGCTTAGCCCCAAGGAACACTGAAGCTTTCTTT. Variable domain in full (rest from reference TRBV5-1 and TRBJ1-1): KAGVTQTPRYLIKTRGQQVTLSCSPISGHRSVSWYQQTPGQGLQFLFEYFSETQRNKGNFPGRFSGRQFSNSRSEMNVSTLELGDSALYLCASSLAPRNTEAFFGQGTRLTVV.

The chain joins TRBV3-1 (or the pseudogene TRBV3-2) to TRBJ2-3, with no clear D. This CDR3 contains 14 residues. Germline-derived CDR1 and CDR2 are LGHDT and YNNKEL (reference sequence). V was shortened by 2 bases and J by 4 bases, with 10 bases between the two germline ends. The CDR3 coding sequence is TGTGCCAGCAGCCAATTTGGTGTAGCAGATACGCAGTATTTT. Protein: CASSQFGVADTQYF.

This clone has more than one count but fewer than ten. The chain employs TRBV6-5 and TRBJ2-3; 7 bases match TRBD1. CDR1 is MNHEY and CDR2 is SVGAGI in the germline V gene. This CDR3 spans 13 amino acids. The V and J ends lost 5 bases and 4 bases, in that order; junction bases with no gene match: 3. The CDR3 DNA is TGTGCCAGCAGTAACACAGGGGCAGATACGCAGTATTTT. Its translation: CASSNTGADTQYF.

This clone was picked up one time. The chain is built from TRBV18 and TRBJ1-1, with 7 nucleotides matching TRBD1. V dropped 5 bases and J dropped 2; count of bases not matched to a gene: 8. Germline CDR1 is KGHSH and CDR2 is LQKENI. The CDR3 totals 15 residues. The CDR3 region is CASSVNRDSNTEAFF. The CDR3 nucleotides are TGTGCCAGCTCAGTCAATCGGGACAGCAACACTGAAGCTTTCTTT.

The CDR3 DNA reads TGTGCCAGCAGCTTAGGCCTCGGCGGCCTCGAGCAGTACTTC. It codes for CASSLGLGGLEQYF. The rearrangement links TRBV13 to TRBJ2-7; D gene ambiguous. CDR1 and CDR2 from the germline V gene are PRHDT and FYEKMQ (reference sequence). The CDR3 loop spans 14 amino acids. Trimming took off 0 bases at V and 6 bases at J, with 12 bases between the two ends. Complete variable domain (other parts from reference TRBV13 and TRBJ2-7): AAGVIQSPRHLIKEKRETATLKCYPIPRHDTVYWYQQGPGQDPQFLISFYEKMQSDKGSIPDRFSAQQFSDYHSELNMSSLELGDSALYFCASSLGLGGLEQYFGPGTRLTVT.

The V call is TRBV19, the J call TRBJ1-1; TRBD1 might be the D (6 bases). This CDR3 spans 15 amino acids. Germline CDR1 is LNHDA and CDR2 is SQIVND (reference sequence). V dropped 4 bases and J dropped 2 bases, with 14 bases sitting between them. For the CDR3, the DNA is TGTGCCAGTAGTACAGGGGAGATCGGTAACACTGAAGCTTTCTTT. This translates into CASSTGEIGNTEAFF.